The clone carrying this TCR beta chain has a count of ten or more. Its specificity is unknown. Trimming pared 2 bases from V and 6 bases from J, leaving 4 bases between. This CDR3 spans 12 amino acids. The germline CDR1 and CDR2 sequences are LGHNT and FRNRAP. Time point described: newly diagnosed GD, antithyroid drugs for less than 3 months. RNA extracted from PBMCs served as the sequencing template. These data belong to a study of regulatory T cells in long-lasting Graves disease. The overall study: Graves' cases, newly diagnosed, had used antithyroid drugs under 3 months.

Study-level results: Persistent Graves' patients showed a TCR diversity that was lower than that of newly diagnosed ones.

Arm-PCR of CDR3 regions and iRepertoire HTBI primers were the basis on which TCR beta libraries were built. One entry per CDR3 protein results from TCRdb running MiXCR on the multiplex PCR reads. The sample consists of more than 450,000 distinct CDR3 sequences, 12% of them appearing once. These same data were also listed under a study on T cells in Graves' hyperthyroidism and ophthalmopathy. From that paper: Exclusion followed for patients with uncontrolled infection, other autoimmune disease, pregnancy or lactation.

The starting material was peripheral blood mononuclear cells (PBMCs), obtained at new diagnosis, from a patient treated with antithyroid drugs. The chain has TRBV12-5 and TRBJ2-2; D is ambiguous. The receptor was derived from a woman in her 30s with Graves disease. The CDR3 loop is CASGLLPGELFF. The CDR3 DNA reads TGTGCTAGTGGTTTGCTGCCCGGGGAGCTGTTTTTT.